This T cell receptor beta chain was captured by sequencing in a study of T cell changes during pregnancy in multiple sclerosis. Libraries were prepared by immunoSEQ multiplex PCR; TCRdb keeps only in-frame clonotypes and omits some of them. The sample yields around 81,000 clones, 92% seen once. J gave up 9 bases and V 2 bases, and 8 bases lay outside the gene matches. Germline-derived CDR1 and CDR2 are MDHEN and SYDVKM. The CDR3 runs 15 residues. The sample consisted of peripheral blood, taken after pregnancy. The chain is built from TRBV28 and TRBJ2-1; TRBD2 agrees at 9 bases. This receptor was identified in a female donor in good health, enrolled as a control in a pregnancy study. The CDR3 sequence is CASSLLAGGPVEQFF. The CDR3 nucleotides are TGTGCCAGCAGTTTACTGGCGGGGGGGCCAGTTGAGCAGTTCTTC. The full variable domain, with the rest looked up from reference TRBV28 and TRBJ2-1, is DVKVTQSSRYLVKRTGEKVFLECVQDMDHENMFWYRQDPGLGLRLIYFSYDVKMKEKGDIPEGYSVSREKKERFSLILESASTNQTSMYLCASSLLAGGPVEQFFGPGTRLTVL.